Sequencing of this T cell receptor beta chain was carried out in a study of blood T cell repertoires in COVID-19. With V trimmed by 1 base and J by 0 bases, 6 bases remained unmatched. CDR1 and CDR2 (germline): SGHRS, YFSETQ. This CDR3 spans 16 amino acids. The repertoire was sequenced with immunoSEQ multiplex PCR; TCRdb's copy has only in-frame clones and lacks some. Among a few hundred thousand clones listed, roughly nine tenths were seen once. This clone was seen repeatedly, ten times or more. The TCR was taken from a woman aged 55-69 years who had recovered from COVID-19. Sequencing was done on a sample of PBMCs or T cells enriched from blood (not recorded which). The V call is TRBV5-1, the J call TRBJ1-1; 7 bases align to TRBD1. The DNA of the CDR3 is TGCGCCAGCAGCTTGACGACAGGGTCGATGAACACTGAAGCTTTCTTT. Protein product: CASSLTTGSMNTEAFF.